Shown below are 14 T cell receptor beta chains from a single sample sequenced in a study of T cells after yellow fever vaccination (dated by TCRdb to between 2018 and 2020). Libraries were built with 5' RACE. Sequencing was carried out with an Illumina NovaSeq 6000. TCRdb trimmed the raw reads at Q25, called clones with MiXCR and kept productive beta chains. A single entry per CDR3 protein holds the most common genes and DNA from its merged rows. In this sample the table shows 250,000 to 350,000 distinct CDR3 sequences, 8.7% of which occur a single time. Approximately 3.3% of the sample is in the top ten clones. In light of the paper, this sample's treatment or condition label describes: live attenuated yellow fever vaccine strain. The sample consisted of CD4+ T cells sorted from PBMCs, taken 5 days after the yellow fever booster vaccination. The receptors originated from a man in his late teens or twenties who received the YFV17D yellow fever vaccine.

The chain carries TRBV7-2 and TRBJ1-3; D is undetermined. V was cut by 1 base and J by 2 bases, with 9 bases left in between. Germline V CDR1 and CDR2: SGHTA, FQGNSA. The CDR3 length is 15 residues. CDR3 sequence: CASSLGPLPGNTIYF. The CDR3 DNA sequence: TGTGCCAGCAGCTTAGGGCCCCTGCCTGGAAACACCATATATTTT.

This clonotype was seen more than once but under ten times. The chain joins TRBV11-2 to TRBJ2-1; 14 bases line up with TRBD2. Trimming at V came to 5 bases and at J to 2 bases, leaving 2 bases not matched to a gene. Per germline, CDR1 SGHAT and CDR2 FQNNGV. The CDR3 sequence is 16 residues long. The DNA for the CDR3 is TGTGCCAGCAGCCCGGGACTAGCGGGGGCCTACAATGAGCAGTTCTTC. It translates to CASSPGLAGAYNEQFF.

This clonotype was counted a few times. The rearrangement joins TRBV7-9 to TRBJ2-1; D is uncertain. With 2 bases removed from V and 0 bases from J, the gap between germline ends came to 8 bases. The CDR3 is 15 residues long. The V gene's germline CDR1 is SEHNR and CDR2 FQNEAQ (reference sequence). CDR3 residues: CASSLFLSSYNEQFF. For the CDR3, the DNA is TGTGCCAGCAGCTTATTTCTGAGCTCCTACAATGAGCAGTTCTTC.

The sample holds a few counts of this clonotype. V and J are TRBV7-6 and TRBJ2-2; 7 bases line up with TRBD1. Germline V gene sequence: CDR1 SGHVS, CDR2 FNYEAQ. V was pared by 6 bases and J by 4 bases, with 5 bases of the junction left unmatched. The CDR3 is 14 residues long. CDR3 bases: TGTGCCAGCAGACCGGGGACAGTCACCGGGGAGCTGTTTTTT. Its translation is CASRPGTVTGELFF.

This clonotype came up a few times. The chain links TRBV6-1 to TRBJ1-1; no firm D call. This CDR3 comprises 10 residues. Germline loops: CDR1 MNHNS, CDR2 SASEGT. V gave up 6 bases and J gave up 11 bases, with 10 bases separating them. The CDR3 region has the DNA TGTGCCAGCAGCGCGAAGCGGGCTTTCTTT. It translates to CASSAKRAFF.

This clonotype was counted only a few times. This chain joins TRBV7-2 and TRBJ2-3; D may be TRBD1 or TRBD2 (5 bases each). V lost 6 bases and J 7 bases, leaving 20 bases between the germline ends. The CDR3 has 15 amino acids. Germline V gene data show CDR1 as SGHTA and CDR2 as FQGNSA. The CDR3 DNA reads as TGTGCCAGCAGACCGACCGGGACCACGGGGAATACGCAGTATTTT. This sequence encodes CASRPTGTTGNTQYF.

This clonotype was counted many times. The V and J genes are TRBV5-1 and TRBJ2-1, with 7 positions matching TRBD2. The CDR3 runs to 15 residues. Germline loops: CDR1 SGHRS, CDR2 YFSETQ. V was pared by 0 bases and J by 9 bases, with 9 bases of the junction left unmatched. This CDR3 reads CASSLVPGLRSEQFF. The CDR3, as DNA: TGCGCCAGCAGCTTGGTCCCGGGACTAAGGAGTGAGCAGTTCTTC.

The chain combines TRBV4-3 with TRBJ1-2, with 7 bases matching TRBD1. The germline gives CDR1 LGHNA, CDR2 YSLEER. Losses at the gene ends were 6 bases for V and 2 bases for J; bases not matched to a gene: 6. The CDR3 spans 14 residues. CDR3 protein: CASSPDRANYGYTF. The CDR3 DNA reads as TGCGCCAGCAGTCCCGACAGGGCGAACTATGGCTACACCTTC.

The chain has TRBV3-1 and TRBJ2-7; tentative D call: TRBD2 (7 bases). This CDR3 is built from 14 residues. The germline V and J ends were trimmed by 6 bases and 3 bases, with 15 bases remaining between them. The germline V gene has CDR1 LGHDT and CDR2 YNNKEL (reference sequence). The CDR3 is CASRRGGGGYEQYF. DNA of the CDR3: TGTGCCAGCAGACGAGGGGGGGGCGGCTACGAGCAGTACTTC.

This clonotype has at least ten counts. The V gene is TRBV2, the J gene TRBJ2-5, with 11 positions matching TRBD1. After removal of 4 bases from V and 3 bases from J, the junction contained 1 base not matched to a gene. Germline V CDR1 and CDR2: SNHLY, FYNNEI. CDR3 length: 14 amino acids. The CDR3 DNA sequence: TGTGCCAGCAGTGGGACAGGGGGCAAAGAGACCCAGTACTTC. Amino acids: CASSGTGGKETQYF.

The rearrangement links TRBV4-1 to TRBJ1-5; no reliable D call. This CDR3 contains 16 residues. V was trimmed by 4 bases and J by 1 base, leaving 14 bases between them. The germline gives CDR1 MGHRA, CDR2 YSYEKL. The CDR3: CASSPEGYRSNQPQHF. The DNA of the CDR3 is TGCGCCAGCAGCCCGGAGGGCTATAGGAGCAATCAGCCCCAGCATTTT.

The chain links TRBV7-2 to TRBJ1-3; no firm D call. V dropped 7 bases and J dropped 4 bases, with 11 bases sitting between them. Germline assignment: CDR1 SGHTA and CDR2 FQGNSA. CDR3 length: 13 amino acids. Written as DNA, the CDR3 is TGTGCCAGCACGGTTACAGTAGGAAACACCATATATTTT. Translating it yields CASTVTVGNTIYF.

The gene calls are TRBV7-2 and TRBJ2-7, with 14 bases identical to TRBD2. J was trimmed by 4 bases and V by 0 bases; bases with no gene match: 2. Per germline, CDR1 SGHTA and CDR2 FQGNSA. The CDR3 totals 16 residues. CDR3 DNA: TGTGCCAGCAGCTTAGCCGGGACTAGCGGGGGTTACGAGCAGTACTTC. Translation: CASSLAGTSGGYEQYF.

Only a few counts were recorded for this clonotype. The V and J genes are TRBV5-1 and TRBJ2-3, with TRBD2 identical over 11 bases. This CDR3 has 16 residues. The germline CDR1 and CDR2 sequences are SGHRS and YFSETQ. The junction had 11 bases not matched to a gene; V was cut back by 6 bases and J by 5 bases. In nucleotides, the CDR3 is TGCGCCAGCACACCATTAGCGGGGGGGCAAGGAGATACGCAGTATTTT. This gives the protein CASTPLAGGQGDTQYF.